This T cell receptor (beta chain) was profiled in a study of tumor-infiltrating lymphocytes in primary liver carcinoma. Study at large: These patients were men and women whose ages were 30 to 69 years.

They got blood RNA out of unsorted whole blood and also pulled out germline DNA. Broader study findings: Top-250-clone fractions were significantly higher in tumors than in blood (p = 0.039).

On this clonotype itself: Its antigen is undetermined.

Priming with a constant-region primer yielded TCR beta cDNA from 450 to 600 ng total RNA. Employing slightly modified ARM-PCR, three nested multiplex PCR rounds were run, and these gave rise to the TCR beta libraries. TRBV1-TRBV30 forward primers paired with a C-beta reverse primer were used in the first two PCR rounds, which ran around 10 cycles each. Each CDR3 protein gets one entry after TCRdb re-called the multiplex PCR reads with MiXCR. The repertoire holds fewer than 350,000 distinct CDR3 sequences, about 60% seen once, with about 8.4% in the top ten. The V end lost 0 bases, the J end lost 5 bases, and 4 bases lay between the germline ends. This CDR3 contains 11 residues. Germline V gives CDR1 GTSNPN, CDR2 SVGIG (reference sequence).

The TCR originated in a man in his forties with primary liver carcinoma and hepatitis B virus infection. This chain uses TRBV30 with TRBJ2-5; unclear D gene. The material sequenced was peripheral blood. The CDR3 bases are TGTGCCTGGAGTGTTCCCGAGACCCAGTACTTC. It codes for CAWSVPETQYF.